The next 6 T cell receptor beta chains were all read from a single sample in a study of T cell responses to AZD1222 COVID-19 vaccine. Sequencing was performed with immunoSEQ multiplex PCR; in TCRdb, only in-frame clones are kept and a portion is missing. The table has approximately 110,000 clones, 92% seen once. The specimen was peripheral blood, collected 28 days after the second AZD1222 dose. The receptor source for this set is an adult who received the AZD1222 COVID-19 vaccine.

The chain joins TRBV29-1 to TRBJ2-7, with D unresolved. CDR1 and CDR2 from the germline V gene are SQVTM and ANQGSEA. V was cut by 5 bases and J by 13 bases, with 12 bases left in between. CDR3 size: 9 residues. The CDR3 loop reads CSVSRDNYF. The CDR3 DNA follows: TGCAGCGTTTCACGAGACAACTACTTC.

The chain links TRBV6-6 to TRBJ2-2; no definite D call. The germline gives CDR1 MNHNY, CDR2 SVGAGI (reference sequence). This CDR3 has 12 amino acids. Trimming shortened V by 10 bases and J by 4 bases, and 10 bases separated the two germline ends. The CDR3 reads CANRGTTGELFF. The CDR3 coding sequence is TGTGCCAATCGAGGAACCACCGGGGAGCTGTTTTTT.

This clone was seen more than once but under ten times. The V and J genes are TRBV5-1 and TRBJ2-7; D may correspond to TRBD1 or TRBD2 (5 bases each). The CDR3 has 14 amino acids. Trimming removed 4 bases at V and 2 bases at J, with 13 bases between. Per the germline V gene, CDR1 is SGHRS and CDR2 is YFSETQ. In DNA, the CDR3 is TGCGCCAGCAGCGGGGGACGGGGACCCTACGAGCAGTACTTC. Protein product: CASSGGRGPYEQYF.

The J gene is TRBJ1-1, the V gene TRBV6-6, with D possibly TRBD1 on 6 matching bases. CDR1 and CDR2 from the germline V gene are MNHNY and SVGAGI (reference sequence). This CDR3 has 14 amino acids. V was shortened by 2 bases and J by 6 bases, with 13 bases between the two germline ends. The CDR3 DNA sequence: TGTGCCAGCAGTTACGGTTCAGGGGCGGCTGAAGCTTTCTTT. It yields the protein CASSYGSGAAEAFF.

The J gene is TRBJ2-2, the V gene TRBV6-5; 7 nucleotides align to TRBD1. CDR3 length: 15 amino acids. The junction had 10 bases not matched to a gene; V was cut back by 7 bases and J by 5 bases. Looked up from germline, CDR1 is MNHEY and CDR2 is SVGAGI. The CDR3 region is CASNRQGAVTGELFF. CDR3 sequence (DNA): TGTGCCAGCAACCGACAGGGAGCGGTGACCGGGGAGCTGTTTTTT.

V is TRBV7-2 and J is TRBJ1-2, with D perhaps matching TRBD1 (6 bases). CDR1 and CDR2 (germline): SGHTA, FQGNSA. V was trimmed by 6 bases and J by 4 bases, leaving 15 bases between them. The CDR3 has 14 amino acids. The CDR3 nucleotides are TGTGCCAGCAGTCAGAGGGGGGGGATCTATGGCTACACCTTC. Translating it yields CASSQRGGIYGYTF.